This entry lists 22 T cell receptor beta chains sequenced from one sample in a study of cytomegalovirus exposure and HLA in healthy donors. The PCR employed 60 Vbeta primers together with 13 Jbeta primers. Clones were read by immunoSEQ multiplex PCR, and TCRdb kept only the in-frame ones, dropping some. The sample contains roughly 150,000 clones, roughly 88% of which appear only once. The sequencing input was PBMCs. The receptor set was obtained from a woman younger than 35 in good health and CMV-seronegative.

V usage is TRBV2 and J usage is TRBJ2-4; no clear D. V was pared by 3 bases and J by 11 bases, with 8 bases between. The CDR3 is 11 amino acids. Germline lookup yields CDR1 SNHLY and CDR2 FYNNEI. The CDR3 is CASSDSSFQYF. CDR3 DNA: TGTGCCAGCAGTGATAGTTCCTTTCAGTACTTC. Looking up the rest from reference TRBV2 and TRBJ2-4 gives the full variable domain: EPEVTQTPSHQVTQMGQEVILRCVPISNHLYFYWYRQILGQKVEFLVSFYNNEISEKSEIFDDQFSVERPDGSNFTLKIRSTKLEDSAMYFCASSDSSFQYFGAGTRLSVL.

This sequence joins TRBV27 and TRBJ2-7, with 11 nucleotides matching TRBD1. The CDR3 length is 17 residues. Germline assignment: CDR1 MNHEY and CDR2 SMNVEV (reference sequence). The V gene end was trimmed by 1 base and the J gene end by 6 bases; junction bases not matched to a gene: 11. The CDR3 sequence is CASSLWGQGVLTSEQYF. The DNA for the CDR3 is TGTGCCAGCAGTTTATGGGGACAGGGGGTGTTAACTAGCGAGCAGTACTTC.

V and J are TRBV30 and TRBJ2-3; TRBD2 matches 7 bases. V shed 5 bases and J 2 bases; nucleotides not matched to a gene: 10. The CDR3 consists of 15 residues. The V gene's germline CDR1 is GTSNPN and CDR2 SVGIG (reference sequence). The CDR3 spells CAWGVDGGFTDTQYF. The CDR3 nucleotides are TGTGCCTGGGGCGTAGACGGGGGGTTCACAGATACGCAGTATTTT.

This clone has a single count. The V and J genes are TRBV30 and TRBJ1-2; TRBD1 agrees at 7 bases. CDR3 length: 13 amino acids. V lost 0 bases, J lost 8 bases, and 6 bases stayed unmatched. Germline values: CDR1 GTSNPN, CDR2 SVGIG (reference sequence). The CDR3 bases are TGTGCCTGGAGTGTACGGAGGGGGCAAGGCTACACCTTC. Amino acid sequence: CAWSVRRGQGYTF.

This clone was found a few times. The rearrangement links TRBV19 to TRBJ2-7; D possibly corresponds to TRBD1 (6 bases). The CDR3 consists of 17 residues. V shed 0 bases and J shed 3 bases, with 18 bases lying between them. Germline-derived CDR1 and CDR2 are LNHDA and SQIVND (reference sequence). Here the CDR3 reads CASSIDSSRTASYEQYF. The CDR3 coding sequence is TGTGCCAGTAGTATAGATAGTAGTAGGACAGCGAGCTACGAGCAGTACTTC.

The chain is built from TRBV27 and TRBJ1-3; a weak D match, TRBD1 (6 bases). CDR1 MNHEY and CDR2 SMNVEV come from the germline V gene (reference sequence). Trimming took off 7 bases at V and 8 bases at J, with 18 bases between the two ends. This CDR3 is built from 14 residues. The CDR3 sequence: CASMRSGGADTIYF. The CDR3 region has the DNA TGTGCCAGCATGCGTTCGGGGGGGGCGGACACCATATATTTT.

This chain connects TRBV30 to TRBJ1-5; 7 bases are a match to TRBD1. Trimming at V came to 4 bases and at J to 3 bases, leaving 9 bases not matched to a gene. CDR1 and CDR2 (germline): GTSNPN, SVGIG (reference sequence). The CDR3 has 15 amino acids. Written as DNA, the CDR3 is TGTGCCTGGACCGTTCCGGGACAGTCCAATCAGCCCCAGCATTTT. Its protein product is CAWTVPGQSNQPQHF.

The DNA of the CDR3 is TGTGCCAGCAGTGTGACAGGGACCACTGAAGCTTTCTTT. Amino acids: CASSVTGTTEAFF. The genes are TRBV6-4 and TRBJ1-1; TRBD1 agrees at 7 bases. Germline V gene lookup returns CDR1 MRHNA and CDR2 SNTAGT. Trimming cost V 4 bases and J 4 bases; bases outside gene matches: 3. The CDR3 contains 13 residues.

V usage is TRBV18 and J usage is TRBJ2-3; 7 nucleotides line up with TRBD1. Germline assignment: CDR1 KGHSH and CDR2 LQKENI. The trim removed 8 bases at V and 6 bases at J, leaving 8 bases unmatched. The CDR3 contains 13 residues. Here the CDR3 reads CASTKGAGDTQYF. The CDR3 DNA reads as TGTGCCAGCACCAAGGGGGCCGGTGATACGCAGTATTTT.

In the case of this clone: One junction end does not reproduce the germline sequence, and a read error may be involved. The chain couples TRBV7-9 to TRBJ2-2; TRBD2 might be the D (6 bases). Per germline, CDR1 SEHNR and CDR2 FQNEAQ (reference sequence). The CDR3 spans 18 residues. The CDR3 spells CSSSSFGSFGENTGELFF. DNA of the CDR3: TGTTCCAGCAGCTCCTTCGGGAGCTTCGGGGAGAACACCGGGGAGCTGTTTTTT.

The chain carries TRBV7-9 and TRBJ1-1; no clear D gene. V was shortened by 1 base and J by 1 base, with 7 bases between the two germline ends. Germline CDR1 is SEHNR and CDR2 is FQNEAQ (reference sequence). CDR3 length equals 14 residues. The CDR3 here is CASSLGGENTEAFF. The CDR3 coding sequence is TGTGCCAGCAGCTTAGGAGGCGAGAACACTGAAGCTTTCTTT.

This clone was found once. The V gene is TRBV19, the J gene TRBJ1-2; a possible D gene is TRBD1 (6 bases). The germline gives CDR1 LNHDA, CDR2 SQIVND (reference sequence). The CDR3 runs to 15 residues. V lost 2 bases to trimming and J lost 8 bases, with 18 bases between them. Here the CDR3 reads CASSIQGQSPWGYTF. The DNA for the CDR3 is TGTGCCAGTAGTATACAGGGGCAATCCCCGTGGGGCTACACCTTC.

The chain links TRBV5-1 to TRBJ2-2, with D hard to call. This CDR3 is 13 amino acids long. CDR1 and CDR2 from the germline V gene are SGHRS and YFSETQ. Trimming removed 5 bases from V and 6 bases from J, with 11 bases in between. The CDR3 DNA reads as TGCGCCAGCAGTTCAGGTTTTTCCGGGGAGCTGTTTTTT. Its protein is CASSSGFSGELFF. Full variable domain (remainder filled in from reference TRBV5-1 and TRBJ2-2): KAGVTQTPRYLIKTRGQQVTLSCSPISGHRSVSWYQQTPGQGLQFLFEYFSETQRNKGNFPGRFSGRQFSNSRSEMNVSTLELGDSALYLCASSSGFSGELFFGEGSRLTVL.

This chain joins TRBV23-1 and TRBJ1-2, with 7 bases identical to TRBD1. TRBV23-1 is labeled an ORF, and its function is uncertain. V was pared by 2 bases and J by 8 bases, with 20 bases of the junction left unmatched. There are 18 residues in the CDR3. CDR3 DNA sequence: TGCGCCAGCAGTCAAGAGGGACAGTTGGGGACCGCGACGGGCGGCTACACCTTC. This encodes CASSQEGQLGTATGGYTF.

The genes are TRBV4-1 and TRBJ2-1, with TRBD2 as a possible D gene (5 bases). There are 15 residues in the CDR3. With 1 base removed from V and 11 bases from J, the gap between germline ends came to 18 bases. CDR1 is MGHRA and CDR2 is YSYEKL in the germline V gene. CDR3 DNA: TGCGCCAGCAGCCAAGGGTTGGTCAACCTCGGGAAGCAGTTCTTC. Residues: CASSQGLVNLGKQFF.

The rearrangement uses TRBV7-9 and TRBJ2-5, with 9 bases identical to TRBD2. The V gene's germline CDR1 is SEHNR and CDR2 FQNEAQ (reference sequence). The CDR3 consists of 15 residues. The J segment lost 2 bases and the V segment lost 6 bases, leaving 7 bases of the junction unmatched. The CDR3 loop reads CASRRGLASQETQYF. CDR3 DNA sequence: TGTGCCAGCAGACGAGGACTAGCGAGTCAAGAGACCCAGTACTTC.

Regarding this clone: One end of the junction does not line up with germline, which may come from a read error. The rearrangement links TRBV7-7 to TRBJ2-7, with TRBD2 identical over 7 bases. The DNA matches TRBJ2-1 better at its end, which makes the J call doubtful. CDR1 and CDR2 from the germline V gene are SSHAT and FNYEAQ (reference sequence). The CDR3 sequence is 17 residues long. The CDR3 loop is CASSLALQAGKHNEQFF. Here the CDR3 DNA reads TGTGCTAGCAGCTTAGCGCTTCAAGCGGGGAAACACAATGAGCAGTTCTTC.

The chain joins TRBV7-6 to TRBJ2-2; TRBD1 might be the D (6 bases). The CDR3 covers 16 residues. Trimming took off 4 bases at V and 6 bases at J, with 18 bases between the two ends. Germline CDR1 reads SGHVS; CDR2 reads FNYEAQ. This CDR3 is CASSSQGAGYAGELFF. Written as DNA, the CDR3 is TGTGCCAGCAGCTCACAGGGAGCCGGCTATGCCGGGGAGCTGTTTTTT.

This chain joins TRBV10-3 and TRBJ1-2; D is unresolved. The CDR3 has 13 amino acids. Deletions cut 4 bases from V and 0 bases from J, with 6 bases between. Germline CDR1 reads ENHRY; CDR2 reads SYGVKD. The CDR3 sequence is CAISADSNYGYTF. Here the CDR3 DNA reads TGTGCCATCAGTGCTGACTCTAACTATGGCTACACCTTC.

The rearrangement joins TRBV10-3 to TRBJ1-1; 7 bases line up with TRBD1. The CDR3 is made up of 12 amino acids. Germline lookup yields CDR1 ENHRY and CDR2 SYGVKD. V lost 6 bases and J lost 6; bases outside the gene matches: 4. The CDR3 reads CAISATGPEAFF. CDR3 DNA sequence: TGTGCCATCAGCGCGACAGGGCCTGAAGCTTTCTTT.

The chain couples TRBV9 to TRBJ1-2, with TRBD1 identical over 10 bases. This CDR3 has 16 residues. From germline, CDR1 is SGDLS and CDR2 YYNGEE. V was clipped by 3 bases and J by 4 bases; unmatched bases: 9. DNA of the CDR3: TGTGCCAGCAGCGGTAAGACAGGGGGCGCGATCTATGGCTACACCTTC. It translates to CASSGKTGGAIYGYTF.

V and J are TRBV6-1 and TRBJ2-6; TRBD2 agrees at 8 bases. Unmatched junction bases numbered 3, after V lost 7 bases and J lost 1 base. This CDR3 contains 15 residues. Germline V lookup: CDR1 MNHNS, CDR2 SASEGT. The CDR3 spells CASNPGGSGANVLTF. In DNA form, the CDR3 reads TGTGCCAGCAACCCGGGGGGGTCTGGGGCCAACGTCCTGACTTTC.